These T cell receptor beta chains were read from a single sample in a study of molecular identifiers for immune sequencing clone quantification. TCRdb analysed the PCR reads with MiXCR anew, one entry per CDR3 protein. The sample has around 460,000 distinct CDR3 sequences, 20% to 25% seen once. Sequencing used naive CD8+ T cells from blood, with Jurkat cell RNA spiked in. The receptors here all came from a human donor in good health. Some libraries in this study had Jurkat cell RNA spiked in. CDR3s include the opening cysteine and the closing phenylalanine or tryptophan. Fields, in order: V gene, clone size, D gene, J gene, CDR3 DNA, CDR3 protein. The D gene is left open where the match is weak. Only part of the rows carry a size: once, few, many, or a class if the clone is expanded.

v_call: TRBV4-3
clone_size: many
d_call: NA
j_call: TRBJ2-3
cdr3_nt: TGCGCCAGCAGCCAAGAGCCTAACCCTAGCACAGATACGCAGTATTTT
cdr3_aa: CASSQEPNPSTDTQYF

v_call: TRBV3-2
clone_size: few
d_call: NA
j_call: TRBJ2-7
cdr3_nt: TGTGCCAGCGAACAGGCCGTATCCTACGAGCAGTACTTC
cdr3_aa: CASEQAVSYEQYF

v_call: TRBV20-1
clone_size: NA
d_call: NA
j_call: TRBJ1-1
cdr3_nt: TGCAGTGCAACTGACAGCATGAACACTGAAGCTTTCTTT
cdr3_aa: CSATDSMNTEAFF

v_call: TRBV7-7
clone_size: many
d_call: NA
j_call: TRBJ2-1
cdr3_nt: TGTGCTAGCAGCTTTACCTCGAGCTCCTACAATGAGCAGTTCTTC
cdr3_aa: CASSFTSSSYNEQFF

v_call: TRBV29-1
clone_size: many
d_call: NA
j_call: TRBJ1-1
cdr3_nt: TGCAGCGCCAATCCTGAACGGGTCATGAACACTGAAGCTTTCTTT
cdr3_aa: CSANPERVMNTEAFF

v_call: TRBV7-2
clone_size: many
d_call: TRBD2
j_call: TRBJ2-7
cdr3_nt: TGTGCCAGCAGCACAATTAGCGGGAGCCCATCCGACGAGCAGTACTTC
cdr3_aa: CASSTISGSPSDEQYF

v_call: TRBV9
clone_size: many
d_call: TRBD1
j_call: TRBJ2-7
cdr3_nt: TGTGCCAGCAGCCCAACTGGGACAGCCTTGTACGAGCAGTACTTC
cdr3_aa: CASSPTGTALYEQYF

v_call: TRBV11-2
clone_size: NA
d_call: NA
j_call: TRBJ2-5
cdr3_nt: TGTGCCAGCAGCATATGGTCGGAACAAGAGACCCAGTACTTC
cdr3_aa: CASSIWSEQETQYF

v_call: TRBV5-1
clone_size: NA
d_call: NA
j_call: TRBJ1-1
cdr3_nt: TGCGCCAGCAGCTCCGCCGCGGGGCGGGTGAACACTGAAGCTTTCTTT
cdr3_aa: CASSSAAGRVNTEAFF

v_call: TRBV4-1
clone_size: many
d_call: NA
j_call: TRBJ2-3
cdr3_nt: TGCGCCAGCACCGGGGTCACAGATACGCAGTATTTT
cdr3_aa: CASTGVTDTQYF

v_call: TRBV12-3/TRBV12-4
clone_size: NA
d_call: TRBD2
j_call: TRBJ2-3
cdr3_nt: TGTGCCAGCAAGACCGGACTAGCGGGCACAGATACGCAGTATTTT
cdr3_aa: CASKTGLAGTDTQYF

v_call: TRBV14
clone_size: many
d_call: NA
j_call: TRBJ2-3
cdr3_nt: TGTGCCAGCAGCGAAGGCCGGGACCTGCCTAGCACAGATACGCAGTATTTT
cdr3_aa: CASSEGRDLPSTDTQYF

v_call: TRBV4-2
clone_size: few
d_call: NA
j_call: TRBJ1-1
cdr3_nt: TGTGCCAGCAGCCAAGAGCTGGGGATGGGAAACACTGAAGCTTTCTTT
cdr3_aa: CASSQELGMGNTEAFF

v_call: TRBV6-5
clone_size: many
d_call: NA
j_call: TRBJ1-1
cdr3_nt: TGTGCCAGCAGTTATGCGGGCACTGAAGCTTTCTTT
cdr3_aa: CASSYAGTEAFF

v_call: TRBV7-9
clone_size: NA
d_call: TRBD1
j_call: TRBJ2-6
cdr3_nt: TGTGCCAGCAGCCCCCAATGGGACAGGGTCGGGTCTGGGGCCAACGTCCTGACTTTC
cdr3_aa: CASSPQWDRVGSGANVLTF

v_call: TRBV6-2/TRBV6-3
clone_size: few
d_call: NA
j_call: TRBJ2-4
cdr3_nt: TGTGCCAGCAGTTACTCTCCTGAAGACAGCTTCAAAAACATTCAGTACTTC
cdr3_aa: CASSYSPEDSFKNIQYF

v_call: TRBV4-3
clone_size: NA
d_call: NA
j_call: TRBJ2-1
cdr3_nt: TGCGCCAGCAGCCAAGAACCCGGGCTCAGCTCCTACAATGAGCAGTTCTTC
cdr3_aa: CASSQEPGLSSYNEQFF

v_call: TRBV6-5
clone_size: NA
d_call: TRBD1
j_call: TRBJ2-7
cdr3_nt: TGTGCCAGCACGAGGACAGGGCTGAGCTCCTACGGGCAGTACTTC
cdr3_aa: CASTRTGLSSYGQYF

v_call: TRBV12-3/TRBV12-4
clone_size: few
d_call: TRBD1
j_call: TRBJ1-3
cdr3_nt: TGTGCCAGCAGTTACCAACAGGGGCTCGAAAACACCATATATTTT
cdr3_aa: CASSYQQGLENTIYF

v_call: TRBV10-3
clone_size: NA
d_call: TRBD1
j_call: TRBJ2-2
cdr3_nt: TGTGCCATTACCAGGGACAGTTCTACCGGGGAGCTGTTTTTT
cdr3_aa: CAITRDSSTGELFF

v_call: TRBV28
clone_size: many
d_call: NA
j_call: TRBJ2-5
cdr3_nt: TGTGCCAGCAGTTTACAGGGGGGTTCAGCGGAGTTCCAGTACTTC
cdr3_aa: CASSLQGGSAEFQYF

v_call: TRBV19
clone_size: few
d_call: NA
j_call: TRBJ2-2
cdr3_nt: TGTGCCAGTAGTATAGGGGGGGCCGACACCGGGGAGCTGTTTTTT
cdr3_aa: CASSIGGADTGELFF

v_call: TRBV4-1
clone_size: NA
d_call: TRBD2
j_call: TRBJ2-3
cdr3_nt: TGCGCCAGCAGCCCCCGGACTAGCGGGGGCCGCACAGATACGCAGTATTTT
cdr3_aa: CASSPRTSGGRTDTQYF

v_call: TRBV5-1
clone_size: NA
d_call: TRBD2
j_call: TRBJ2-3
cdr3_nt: TGCGCCAGCAGCTTGGTTCCTCTAGCGGGAGGTATCCGCATCCTTACGGGCACAGATACGCAGTATTTT
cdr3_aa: CASSLVPLAGGIRILTGTDTQYF

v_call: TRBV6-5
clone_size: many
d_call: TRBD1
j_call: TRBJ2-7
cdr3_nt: TGTGCCAGCAGTAGCCCGGGACAGGGTTCGCGGGAGCAGTACTTC
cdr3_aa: CASSSPGQGSREQYF

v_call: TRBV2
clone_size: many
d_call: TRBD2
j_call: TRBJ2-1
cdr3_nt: TGTGCCAGCAGTGAAGACGCTAGCGGAGACAATGAGCAGTTCTTC
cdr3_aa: CASSEDASGDNEQFF

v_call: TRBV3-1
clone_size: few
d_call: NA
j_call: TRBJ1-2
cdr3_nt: TGTGCCAGCAGCCCTATACTCTTAGGCGGCTACACCTTC
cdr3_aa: CASSPILLGGYTF

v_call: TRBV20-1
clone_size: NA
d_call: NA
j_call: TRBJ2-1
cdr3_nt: TGCAGTGCTAGGAACGTTAGTGAGTACAATGAGCAGTTCTTC
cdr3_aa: CSARNVSEYNEQFF

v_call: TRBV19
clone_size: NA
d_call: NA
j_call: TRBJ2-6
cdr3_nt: TGTGCCAGTAGTAACCTGGAGGGTCCGAGGCATGGGGCCAACGTCCTGACTTTC
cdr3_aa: CASSNLEGPRHGANVLTF

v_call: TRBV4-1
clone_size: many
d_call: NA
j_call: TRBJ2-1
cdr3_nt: TGCGCCAGCAGCCAAGTGAACGACAGGGAGGTATTTTTCTTC
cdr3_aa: CASSQVNDREVFFF

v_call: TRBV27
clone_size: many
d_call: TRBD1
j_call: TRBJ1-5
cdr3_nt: TGTGCCAGCGGGACAGGTAGCAATCAGCCCCAGCATTTT
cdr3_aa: CASGTGSNQPQHF

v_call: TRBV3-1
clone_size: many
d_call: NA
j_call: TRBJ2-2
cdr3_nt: TGTGCCAGCAGCCAAGAGCGCGGGGAAGGGAACACCGGGGAGCTGTTTTTT
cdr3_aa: CASSQERGEGNTGELFF

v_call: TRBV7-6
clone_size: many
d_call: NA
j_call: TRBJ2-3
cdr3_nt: TGTGCCAGCAGCTTAGGGCAGGGTATTCATTTT
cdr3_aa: CASSLGQGIHF

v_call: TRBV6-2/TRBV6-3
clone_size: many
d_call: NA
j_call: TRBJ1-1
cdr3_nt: TGTGCCAGCAGTTACGGGGACATCCTTATGAACACTGAAGCTTTCTTT
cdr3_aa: CASSYGDILMNTEAFF

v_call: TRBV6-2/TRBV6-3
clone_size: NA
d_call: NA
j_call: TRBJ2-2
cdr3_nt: TGTGCCAGCAATCCCATAGGCACCGGGGAGCTGGTTTTT
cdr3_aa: CASNPIGTGELVF

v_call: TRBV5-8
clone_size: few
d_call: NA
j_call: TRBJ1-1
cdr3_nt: TGTGCCAGCAGCTTTCCGGGGGGTGCGACTGAAGCTTTCTTT
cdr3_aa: CASSFPGGATEAFF

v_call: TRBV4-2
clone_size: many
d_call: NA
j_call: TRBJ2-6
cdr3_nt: TGTGCCAGCAGCCAAGAACCAGGGTATGGGGCCAACGTCCTGACTTTC
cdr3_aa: CASSQEPGYGANVLTF

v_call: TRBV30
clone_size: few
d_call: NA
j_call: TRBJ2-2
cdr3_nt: TGTGCCTGGAGGAGGGAAACGAACACCGGGGAGCTGTTTTTT
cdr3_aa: CAWRRETNTGELFF

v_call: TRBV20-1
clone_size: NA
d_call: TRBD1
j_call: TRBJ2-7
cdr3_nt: TGCAGTGCAACCGGGACAGGGTTTGGCTTCGAGCAGTACTTC
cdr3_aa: CSATGTGFGFEQYF

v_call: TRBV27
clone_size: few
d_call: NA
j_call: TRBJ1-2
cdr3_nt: TGTGCCAGCAGTTTACAGGGGTACTATGGCTACACCTTC
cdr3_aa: CASSLQGYYGYTF

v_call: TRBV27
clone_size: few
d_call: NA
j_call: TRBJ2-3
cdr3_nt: TGTGCCAGCAGTTGGACAGACTTGGTGGATACGCAGTATTTT
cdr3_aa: CASSWTDLVDTQYF

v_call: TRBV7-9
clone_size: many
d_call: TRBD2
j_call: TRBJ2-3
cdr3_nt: TGTGCCAGCAGCACGACCACTAGCGGGGCTTACACAGATACGCAGTATTTT
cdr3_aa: CASSTTTSGAYTDTQYF

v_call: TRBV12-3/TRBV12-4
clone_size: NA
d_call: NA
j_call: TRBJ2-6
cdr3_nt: TGTGCCAGCAGTTTTACCCTCATTACTGGGGCCAACGTCCTGACTTTC
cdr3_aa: CASSFTLITGANVLTF

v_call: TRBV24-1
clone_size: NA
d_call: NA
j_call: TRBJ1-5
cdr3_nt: TGTGCCACCAGTGATGGGGACTGGCAGCCCCAGCATTTT
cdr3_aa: CATSDGDWQPQHF

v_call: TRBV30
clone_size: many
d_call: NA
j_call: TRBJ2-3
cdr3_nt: TGTGCCTGGAGTCTTACAGATACGCAGTATTTT
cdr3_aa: CAWSLTDTQYF

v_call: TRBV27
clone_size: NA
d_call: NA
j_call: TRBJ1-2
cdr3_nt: TGTGCCAGCAGCCCCAGGGAAGGCTATGACTACACCTTC
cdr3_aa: CASSPREGYDYTF

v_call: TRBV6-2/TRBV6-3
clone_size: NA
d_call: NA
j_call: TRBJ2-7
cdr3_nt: TGTGCCAGCAGCCCTACCACCTACGAGCAGCACTTC
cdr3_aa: CASSPTTYEQHF

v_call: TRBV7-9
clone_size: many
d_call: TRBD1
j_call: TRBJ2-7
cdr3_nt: TGTGCCAGCAGCACCCCTATACCGGGACAGGGGGCAGCCGAGCAGTACTTC
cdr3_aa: CASSTPIPGQGAAEQYF

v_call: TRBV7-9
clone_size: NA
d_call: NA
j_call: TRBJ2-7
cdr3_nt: TGTGCCAGCAGCTCAAGGGAGAACTACGAGCAGTACTTC
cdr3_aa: CASSSRENYEQYF

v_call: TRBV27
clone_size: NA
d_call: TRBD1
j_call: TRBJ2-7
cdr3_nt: TGTGCCAGCAGTTCGTCCCAGGGGGCAAGATACGAGCAGTACTTC
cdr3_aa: CASSSSQGARYEQYF

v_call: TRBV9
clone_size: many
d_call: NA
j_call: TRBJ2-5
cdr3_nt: TGTGCCAGCAGCACGTGGGAAGGCCAAGAGACCCAGTACTTC
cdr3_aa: CASSTWEGQETQYF

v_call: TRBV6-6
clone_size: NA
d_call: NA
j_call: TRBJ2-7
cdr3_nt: TGTGCCAGCAGTCCGAAACTAGCATTGGTCTACGAGCAGTACTTC
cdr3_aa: CASSPKLALVYEQYF

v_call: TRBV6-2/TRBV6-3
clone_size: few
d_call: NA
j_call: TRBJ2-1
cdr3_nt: TGTGCCAGCAGTTACTCCTACAATGAGCAGTTCTTC
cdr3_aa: CASSYSYNEQFF

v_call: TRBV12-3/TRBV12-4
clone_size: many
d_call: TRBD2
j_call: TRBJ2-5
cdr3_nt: TGTGCCAGCAGTTTAGCGACGTGGCGGGGGGCCGAGACCCAGTACTTC
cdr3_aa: CASSLATWRGAETQYF

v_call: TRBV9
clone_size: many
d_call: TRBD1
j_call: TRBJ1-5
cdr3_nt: TGTGCCAGCAGCGTTGGGACAGGGGGCGGGCAGCCCCAGCATTTT
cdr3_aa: CASSVGTGGGQPQHF

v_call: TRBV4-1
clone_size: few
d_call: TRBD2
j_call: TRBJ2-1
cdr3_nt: TGCGCCAGCAGCCAAGAAGCTCTGGGGGGGGCCTACAATGAGCAGTTCTTC
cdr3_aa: CASSQEALGGAYNEQFF

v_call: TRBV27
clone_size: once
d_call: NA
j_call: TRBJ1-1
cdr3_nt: TGTGCCAGCAGTTTATCGTCAGTGAACACTGGAGCTTTCTTT
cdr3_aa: CASSLSSVNTGAFF

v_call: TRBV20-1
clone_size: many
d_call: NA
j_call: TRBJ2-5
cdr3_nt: TGCAGTGCTCGTAGCGATGGAGAGACCCAGTACTTC
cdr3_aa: CSARSDGETQYF

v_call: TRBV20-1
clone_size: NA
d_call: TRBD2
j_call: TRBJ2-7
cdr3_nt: TGCAGTGCCCTTAGCGGGGGGACTTCCTACGAGCAGTACTTC
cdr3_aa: CSALSGGTSYEQYF

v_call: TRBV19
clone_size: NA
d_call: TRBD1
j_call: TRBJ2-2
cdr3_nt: TGTGCCAGTACCGGGACAGCGAACACCGGGGAGCTGTTTTTT
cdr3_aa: CASTGTANTGELFF